Reported below is one T cell receptor beta chain. Antigen specificity is unknown. Sequencing of DNA taken from cultured CD4+ T cells relied on the Oncomine TCR Beta short-read assay. TCRdb fed the PCR reads into MiXCR, producing one record per CDR3 protein. Among 13,000 or so distinct CDR3 sequences listed, roughly 50% were seen once. The treatment is: approximately nine-day PBMC culture with coronavirus spike peptide pools or control peptides (ViraFEST assay). The source of the sample is a study of vaccination and CD4 T cells after COVID-19. The CDR3 covers 14 residues. Germline V CDR1 and CDR2: SGHTA, FQGNSA. The V and J ends lost 4 bases and 7 bases, in that order; junction bases with no gene match: 7.

This receptor was taken from a human donor who had recovered from COVID-19. The V call is TRBV7-2, the J call TRBJ2-3; 8 nucleotides align to TRBD2. The sequenced sample was CD4+ T cells from blood, cultured in vitro. The CDR3 region is CASSWGSGGNTQYF. The DNA for the CDR3 is TGTGCCAGCAGCTGGGGCAGCGGGGGAAATACGCAGTATTTT. Based on the CDR3 plus reference TRBV7-2 and TRBJ2-3, the full variable domain is GAGVSQSPSNKVTEKGKDVELRCDPISGHTALYWYRQSLGQGLEFLIYFQGNSAPDKSGLPSDRFSAERTGGSVSTLTIQRTQQEDSAVYLCASSWGSGGNTQYFGPGTRLTVL.